This T cell receptor beta chain comes out of a study of beta chain features in type 1 diabetes. For the study at large: The study examined 107,917,701 sorted cells across all samples.

This clone turned up a few times. Its specificity is not known. CDR1 SGHNT and CDR2 YYREEE come from the germline V gene (reference sequence). After removal of 0 bases from V and 3 bases from J, the junction contained 5 bases not matched to a gene. CDR3 size: 15 residues. Sorting based on CD45RO/CCR7/CD25/CD127/CD95/CD27 separated CD4+ naive, central memory, regulatory and stem cell-like memory cells. Purities in excess of 95% were seen in all sorted populations. All of the isolated RNA was reverse transcribed, so expressed TCRB transcripts were sequenced. Profiling relied on immunoSEQ multiplex PCR, and the TCRdb table lists in-frame clones only, not all of them. This sample has about 150,000 clones; around 8% occur once, and the top ten carry nearly 0.65%. The study's findings and limits: Type 1 diabetes patients had moderately but significantly shorter TCRB CDR3s in all four CD4+ subsets.

Sequencing was done on a sample of central memory CD4+ T cells from blood. This sequence originates from a man in his late teens or twenties in good health. This chain links TRBV5-4 with TRBJ2-7, with 8 bases matching TRBD1. CDR3 sequence (DNA): TGTGCCAGCAGCTTGGGGGGGACAGGCCTCTACGAGCAGTACTTC. Its translation is CASSLGGTGLYEQYF.